Listed here are 7 T cell receptor beta chains from one sample, sequenced in a study of beta chain features in type 1 diabetes. Findings and caveats of the study: All four CD4+ subsets from Type 1 diabetes patients carried moderately but significantly shorter TCRB CDR3s.

Antigens of these TCRs are unknown. The whole isolated RNA underwent reverse transcription, so sequencing captured expressed TCRB transcripts. Assay used: immunoSEQ multiplex PCR; TCRdb lists only in-frame clones, some missing. Of more than 250,000 clones detected, about 15% appear once; the ten largest clones hold around 0.015%. The sample was naive CD4+ T cells from blood. The receptors derive from a man in his late teens or twenties with type 1 diabetes.

The chain joins TRBV19 to TRBJ2-3, with TRBD2 identical over 9 bases. Unmatched junction bases numbered 6, after V lost 4 bases and J lost 4 bases. Germline CDR1 and CDR2: LNHDA and SQIVND (reference sequence). The CDR3 is made up of 15 amino acids. The chain's CDR3 is CASSTLAGSADTQYF. The CDR3 DNA sequence: TGTGCCAGTAGTACCCTAGCGGGGAGTGCAGATACGCAGTATTTT.

This clone has a handful of counts. V is TRBV29-1 and J is TRBJ2-1; 12 bases line up with TRBD1. From germline, CDR1 is SQVTM and CDR2 ANQGSEA. The CDR3 covers 17 residues. J lost 7 bases, V lost 1 base, and 11 bases had no gene match. The CDR3 protein is CSVEVLPRDRGRNEQFF. In DNA form, the CDR3 reads TGCAGCGTTGAAGTTCTCCCCCGGGACAGGGGGCGGAATGAGCAGTTCTTC.

V gene TRBV11-2 combines with J gene TRBJ2-1; D may be TRBD2 (6 bases). Germline assignment: CDR1 SGHAT and CDR2 FQNNGV. V lost 5 bases and J lost 6, with 17 bases in between. This CDR3 has 15 amino acids. DNA of the CDR3: TGTGCCAGCAGCCCAGATGCGGGACGGTTCAATGAGCAGTTCTTC. It codes for CASSPDAGRFNEQFF. Combining the CDR3 with reference TRBV11-2 and TRBJ2-1 gives the whole variable domain EAGVAQSPRYKIIEKRQSVAFWCNPISGHATLYWYQQILGQGPKLLIQFQNNGVVDDSQLPKDRFSAERLKGVDSTLKIQPAKLEDSAVYLCASSPDAGRFNEQFFGPGTRLTVL.

This clone was seen more than once but under ten times. This chain connects TRBV13 to TRBJ2-7, with D unresolved. The V end lost 4 bases, the J end lost 2 bases, and 12 bases lay between the germline ends. This CDR3 is 14 amino acids long. Per germline, CDR1 PRHDT and CDR2 FYEKMQ (reference sequence). In nucleotides, the CDR3 is TGTGCCAGCAGCTCAACTCATTCCCCCTACGAGCAGTACTTC. This sequence encodes CASSSTHSPYEQYF.

This clone was observed a handful of times. The chain is built from TRBV29-1 and TRBJ1-1; D call uncertain. V lost 5 bases to trimming and J lost 0 bases, with 10 bases between them. Per germline, CDR1 SQVTM and CDR2 ANQGSEA. This CDR3 comprises 13 residues. The CDR3 DNA follows: TGCAGCGTTAGTAGGCGGTTGAACACTGAAGCTTTCTTT. It is translated as CSVSRRLNTEAFF. Together with reference TRBV29-1 and TRBJ1-1, the CDR3 gives the full variable domain: SAVISQKPSRDICQRGTSLTIQCQVDSQVTMMFWYRQQPGQSLTLIATANQGSEATYESGFVIDKFPISRPNLTFSTLTVSNMSPEDSSIYLCSVSRRLNTEAFFGQGTRLTVV.

The chain employs TRBV6-5 and TRBJ1-2; D perhaps matches TRBD1 (6 bases). CDR1 and CDR2 (germline): MNHEY, SVGAGI. The CDR3 contains 14 residues. V lost 6 bases to trimming and J lost 4 bases, with 15 bases between them. CDR3 protein: CASSQNQGFYGYTF. CDR3 nucleotides: TGTGCCAGCAGCCAAAACCAGGGGTTCTATGGCTACACCTTC.

This clone was counted between two and nine times. The chain couples TRBV29-1 to TRBJ1-2, with D unresolved. Germline V gene sequence: CDR1 SQVTM, CDR2 ANQGSEA. This CDR3 region has 12 residues. V was shortened by 4 bases and J by 2 bases, with 8 bases between the two germline ends. CDR3 sequence (DNA): TGCAGCGTTGTTGGAGTAAACTATGGCTACACCTTC. It encodes CSVVGVNYGYTF.